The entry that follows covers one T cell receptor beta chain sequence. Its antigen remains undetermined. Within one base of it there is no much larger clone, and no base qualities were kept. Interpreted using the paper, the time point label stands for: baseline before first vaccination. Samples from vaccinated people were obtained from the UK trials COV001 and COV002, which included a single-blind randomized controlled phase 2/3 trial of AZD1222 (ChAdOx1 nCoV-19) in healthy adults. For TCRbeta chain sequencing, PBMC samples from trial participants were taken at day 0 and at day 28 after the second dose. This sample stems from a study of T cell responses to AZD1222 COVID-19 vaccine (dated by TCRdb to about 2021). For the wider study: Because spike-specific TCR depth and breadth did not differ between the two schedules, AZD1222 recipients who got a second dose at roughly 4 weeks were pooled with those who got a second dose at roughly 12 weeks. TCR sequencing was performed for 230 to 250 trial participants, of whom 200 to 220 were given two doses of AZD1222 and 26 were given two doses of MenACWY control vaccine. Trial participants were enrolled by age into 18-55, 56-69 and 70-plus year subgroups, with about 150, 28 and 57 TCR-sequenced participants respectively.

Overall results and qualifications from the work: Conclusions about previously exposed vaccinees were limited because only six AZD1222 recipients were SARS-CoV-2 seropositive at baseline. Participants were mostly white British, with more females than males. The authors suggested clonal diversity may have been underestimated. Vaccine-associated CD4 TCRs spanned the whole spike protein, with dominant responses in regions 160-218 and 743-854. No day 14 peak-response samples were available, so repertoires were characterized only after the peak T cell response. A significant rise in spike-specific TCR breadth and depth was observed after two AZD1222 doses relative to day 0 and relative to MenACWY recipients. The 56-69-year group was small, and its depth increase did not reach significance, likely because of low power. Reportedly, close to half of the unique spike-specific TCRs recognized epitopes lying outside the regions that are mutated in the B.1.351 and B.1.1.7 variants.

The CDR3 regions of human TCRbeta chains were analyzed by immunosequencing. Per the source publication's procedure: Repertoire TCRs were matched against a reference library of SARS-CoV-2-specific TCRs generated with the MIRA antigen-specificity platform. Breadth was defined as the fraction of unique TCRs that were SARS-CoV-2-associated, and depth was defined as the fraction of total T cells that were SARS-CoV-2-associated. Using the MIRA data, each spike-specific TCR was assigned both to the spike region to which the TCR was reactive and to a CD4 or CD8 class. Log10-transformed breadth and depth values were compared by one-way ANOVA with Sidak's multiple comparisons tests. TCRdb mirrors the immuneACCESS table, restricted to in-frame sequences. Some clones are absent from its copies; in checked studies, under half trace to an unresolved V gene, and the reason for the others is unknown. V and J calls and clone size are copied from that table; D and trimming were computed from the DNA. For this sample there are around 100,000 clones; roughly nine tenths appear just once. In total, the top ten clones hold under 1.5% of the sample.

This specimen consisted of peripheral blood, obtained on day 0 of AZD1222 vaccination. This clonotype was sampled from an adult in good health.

The DNA sequence is as follows: TGTGCCAGCAGCAAAATTTCAGGGTTCGGCTATGGCTACACCTTC. Its protein is CASSKISGFGYGYTF. The receptor chain draws on TRBV21-1 and TRBJ1-2; the table names TRBD1, a call not compared with the DNA. TRBV21-1 is shown as a pseudogene. Measured from the cysteine to the phenylalanine, the CDR3 is 15 residues long. Only CDR3 DNA remains: 45 bases, in frame from the first base.